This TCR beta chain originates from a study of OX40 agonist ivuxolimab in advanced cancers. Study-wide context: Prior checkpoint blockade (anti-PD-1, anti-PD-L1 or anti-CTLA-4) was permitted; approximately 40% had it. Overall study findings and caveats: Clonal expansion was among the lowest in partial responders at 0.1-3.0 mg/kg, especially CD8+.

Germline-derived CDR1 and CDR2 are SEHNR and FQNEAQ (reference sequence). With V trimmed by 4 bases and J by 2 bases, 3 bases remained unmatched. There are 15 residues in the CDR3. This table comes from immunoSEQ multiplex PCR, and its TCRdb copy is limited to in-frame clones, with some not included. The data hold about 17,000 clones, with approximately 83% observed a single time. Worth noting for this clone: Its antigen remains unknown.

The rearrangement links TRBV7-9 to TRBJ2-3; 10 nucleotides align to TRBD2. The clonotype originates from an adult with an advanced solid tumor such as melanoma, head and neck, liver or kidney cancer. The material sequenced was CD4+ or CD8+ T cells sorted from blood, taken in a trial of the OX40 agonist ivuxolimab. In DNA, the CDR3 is TGTGCCAGCAGCTCTGGGACTAGCGCCACAGATACGCAGTATTTT. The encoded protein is CASSSGTSATDTQYF.